This TCR beta chain was captured in a study of T cells in Graves' hyperthyroidism and ophthalmopathy. Amplified regions were TCR beta CDR3 sequences from RNA transcripts. The HTBI set primed first-round TCR CDR3 RT-PCR. From the multiplex PCR reads, TCRdb called clonotypes with MiXCR, one entry per CDR3 protein. The sample lists about half a million distinct CDR3 sequences; under 25% were seen once. The CDR3 runs to 13 residues. V was shortened by 6 bases and J by 2 bases, with 11 bases between the two germline ends. Study-level findings and limits: A 13 V-J signature model discriminated ophthalmopathy versus stable hyperthyroidism.

To note about this clonotype: Its antigen remains unidentified.

Together with thyroid ultrasound, orbital computed tomography, serum thyroxine and TRAb, clinical symptoms were used for diagnoses. Each 10 ml fresh peripheral blood draw supplied the PBMCs. V gene TRBV12-3 or TRBV12-4 combines with J gene TRBJ2-7; unclear D gene. The specimen was blood. This TCR came from a man aged 18 to 29 with Graves' hyperthyroidism. The CDR3 reads CASREETPYEQYF. CDR3 nucleotides: TGTGCCAGCAGAGAAGAGACCCCCTACGAGCAGTACTTC.